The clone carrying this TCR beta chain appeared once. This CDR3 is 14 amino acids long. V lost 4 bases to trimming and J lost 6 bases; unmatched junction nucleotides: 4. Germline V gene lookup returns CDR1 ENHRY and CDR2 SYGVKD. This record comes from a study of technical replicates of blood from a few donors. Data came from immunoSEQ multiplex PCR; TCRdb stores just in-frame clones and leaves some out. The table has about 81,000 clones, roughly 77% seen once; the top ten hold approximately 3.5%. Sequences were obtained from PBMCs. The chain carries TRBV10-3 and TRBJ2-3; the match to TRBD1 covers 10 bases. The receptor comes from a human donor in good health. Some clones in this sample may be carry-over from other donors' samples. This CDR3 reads CAISGTGGDDTQYF. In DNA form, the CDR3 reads TGTGCCATCAGTGGGACAGGGGGTGACGATACGCAGTATTTT.